The clone carrying this T cell receptor (beta chain) was seen more than once but under ten times. Its antigen is unidentified. Germline trimming cut 6 bases from V and 4 bases from J; bases unmatched to any gene: 7. This CDR3 is built from 14 residues. Looked up from germline, CDR1 is DFQATT and CDR2 is SNEGSKA (reference sequence). The sample comes from a study of blood T cells in healthy people across ages. Together with a sample-barcoded 5' primer, a J-beta primer mix was included in a second PCR lasting about 7 to 12 cycles. Using its own MiXCR run on the 5' RACE reads, TCRdb lists one record per CDR3 protein. The repertoire includes approximately 1,000,000 distinct CDR3 sequences, under 45% of them detected once, and around 18% sits in the top ten. Overall study results and limits: Without sorted subsets, naive and antigen-experienced compartments could not be conclusively compared. Compared with aged donors, long-lived donors showed fewer expanded clones, suggesting selection. Strong correlation existed between TCR beta diversity and naive T cell percentage.

Donation came from healthy Caucasian individuals in Russia who were aged 6 to 90. This TCR came from a woman in her sixties or seventies in good health. This chain joins TRBV20-1 and TRBJ2-3; 10 bases line up with TRBD2. The specimen sequenced was blood. The CDR3 sequence is CSASTSGVADTQYF. The CDR3 DNA reads TGCAGTGCCTCCACTAGCGGGGTTGCAGATACGCAGTATTTT.